One sample yielded the 11 T cell receptor beta chains listed below, sequenced in a study of T cells after yellow fever vaccination. TCRdb recomputed calls from the 5' RACE reads with MiXCR, one row per CDR3 protein. The sample has 400,000 or so distinct CDR3 sequences, 18% seen once. The specimen was PBMCs, collected before the yellow fever booster vaccination. The receptor source for this set is a young man who received the YFV17D yellow fever vaccine.

The chain is built from TRBV27 and TRBJ1-2; D is uncertain. V gave up 3 bases and J gave up 4 bases, with 9 bases separating them. CDR1 and CDR2 from the germline V gene are MNHEY and SMNVEV (reference sequence). The CDR3 spans 13 residues. The CDR3 DNA follows: TGTGCCAGCAGTTTCCAGTTGGGCTATGGCTACACCTTC. Amino acids: CASSFQLGYGYTF.

The chain employs TRBV10-2 and TRBJ2-3, with 8 bases identical to TRBD2. The CDR3 covers 16 residues. V lost 7 bases, J lost 2 bases, and 11 bases stayed unmatched. The germline CDR1 and CDR2 sequences are WSHSY and SAAADI. The CDR3 DNA reads TGCGCCAGCATCCCGCTGCAGCGGGGGAACACAGATACGCAGTATTTT. Encoded protein: CASIPLQRGNTDTQYF.

The rearrangement uses TRBV18 and TRBJ2-1; D is unclear. With 4 bases removed from V and 5 bases from J, the gap between germline ends came to 9 bases. The CDR3 is 13 amino acids. Looked up from germline, CDR1 is KGHSH and CDR2 is LQKENI. CDR3 residues: CASSLNQDNEQFF. Written as DNA, the CDR3 is TGTGCCAGCTCACTCAATCAGGACAATGAGCAGTTCTTC.

This clonotype has just a few counts. V gene TRBV20-1 combines with J gene TRBJ1-2; the D gene is possibly TRBD1 (5 bases). CDR1 is DFQATT, CDR2 SNEGSKA, per germline (reference sequence). V lost 0 bases to trimming and J lost 6 bases, with 8 bases between them. CDR3 length: 12 residues. CDR3 loop: CSAREEGNGYTF. In DNA, the CDR3 is TGCAGTGCTAGAGAAGAGGGGAATGGCTACACCTTC.

The chain joins TRBV6-5 to TRBJ2-2, with a tentative D call TRBD2 (5 bases). The CDR3 is made up of 15 amino acids. V lost 8 bases to trimming and J lost 0 bases, with 13 bases between them. Per germline, CDR1 MNHEY and CDR2 SVGAGI. CDR3 sequence: CASRRRAANTGELFF. Written as DNA, the CDR3 is TGTGCCAGCCGCCGCCGAGCGGCGAACACCGGGGAGCTGTTTTTT.

CDR3 sequence reads: CASSEGLVPDTQYF. Written as DNA, the CDR3 is TGCGCCAGCAGTGAAGGACTAGTACCCGATACGCAGTATTTT. V gene TRBV10-1 combines with J gene TRBJ2-3; 7 bases line up with TRBD2. V shed 3 bases, J shed 6 bases, and the junction held 6 bases outside the gene matches. This CDR3 comprises 14 residues. CDR1 is WNHNN, CDR2 SYGVQD, per germline (reference sequence).

V is TRBV19 and J is TRBJ1-5; 8 nucleotides agree with TRBD1. The germline CDR1 and CDR2 sequences are LNHDA and SQIVND (reference sequence). The CDR3 contains 16 residues. V lost 5 bases, J lost 7 bases, and 13 bases stayed unmatched. CDR3 region: CASSSRVAGGDQPQHF. CDR3 DNA: TGTGCCAGTAGTTCCAGAGTGGCAGGGGGCGACCAGCCCCAGCATTTT.

J is TRBJ1-2 and V is TRBV12-3 or TRBV12-4; D is uncertain. Between the trimmed V and J ends, which lost 5 bases and 2 bases, there was a span of 15 bases. The CDR3 spans 15 residues. This CDR3 reads CASSHGRPVNYGYTF. For the CDR3, the DNA is TGTGCCAGCAGTCACGGACGGCCCGTCAACTATGGCTACACCTTC.

This sequence joins TRBV19 and TRBJ1-2; 8 nucleotides line up with TRBD1. V dropped 5 bases and J dropped 4; count of bases not matched to a gene: 12. The CDR3 length is 16 residues. Germline V gene data show CDR1 as LNHDA and CDR2 as SQIVND (reference sequence). For the CDR3, the DNA is TGTGCCAGTAGTTCAACCTCTCAGGGGGCTGGCTATGGCTACACCTTC. It codes for CASSSTSQGAGYGYTF.

This clonotype came up a few times. The chain recombines TRBV4-1 with TRBJ1-2; TRBD1 agrees at 7 bases. Germline V gene data show CDR1 as MGHRA and CDR2 as YSYEKL. V shed 4 bases and J 4 bases; nucleotides not matched to a gene: 6. The CDR3 is 14 amino acids. In nucleotides, the CDR3 is TGCGCCAGCAGCCCCCGGACAGGACCCTATGGCTACACCTTC. It encodes CASSPRTGPYGYTF.

This clonotype was counted between two and nine times. The chain links TRBV7-3 to TRBJ2-1, with D perhaps matching TRBD2 (7 bases). V shed 2 bases and J shed 7 bases, with 15 bases lying between them. The CDR3 loop spans 15 amino acids. Germline V CDR1 and CDR2: SGHTA, FQGTGA. CDR3 residues: CASSLGGALPNEQFF. The CDR3 coding sequence is TGTGCCAGCAGCTTAGGGGGGGCCCTCCCGAATGAGCAGTTCTTC.